This is a list of T cell receptor beta chains from one sample in a study of cytomegalovirus exposure and HLA in healthy donors. TCRdb keeps only in-frame clones here, not all; method: immunoSEQ multiplex PCR. The sample yields 84,000 or so clones, around 77% seen once. Sequencing input: PBMCs. The receptor set was obtained from a man aged 25-45 years in good health and CMV-seronegative. Both conserved end residues are part of each CDR3. A D gene is named only where the DNA matches it firmly. Clone size is stated in some rows and not others, as once, few, many or a class when expanded.

abundance | j_gene | d_gene | v_gene | CDR3nt | CDR3aa
once | TRBJ2-7 | NA | TRBV5-5 | TGTGCCAGCAGCTTCGGGTTGCTCTCCTACGAGCAGTACTTC | CASSFGLLSYEQYF
NA | TRBJ2-7 | NA | TRBV5-6 | TGTGCCAGCAGCTCCCAATACGAGCAGTACTTC | CASSSQYEQYF
few | TRBJ1-5 | NA | TRBV18 | TGTGCCAGCTCACCAAGGTTTGAGGATCAGCCCCAGCATTTT | CASSPRFEDQPQHF
NA | TRBJ2-2 | TRBD2 | TRBV6-1 | TGTGCCAGCAGTGGCACTAGCGGAATTAACACCGGGGAGCTGTTTTTT | CASSGTSGINTGELFF
NA | TRBJ2-6 | NA | TRBV21-1 | TGTGCCAGCAGCCAGAAGGGACAGGGAAAATTAGGGGCCAACGTCCTGACTTTC | CASSQKGQGKLGANVLTF
NA | TRBJ2-1 | TRBD2 | TRBV19 | TGTGCCAGTAGTAAGACTAGCGGGACAGAGCAGTTCTTC | CASSKTSGTEQFF
NA | TRBJ2-1 | TRBD2 | TRBV15 | TGTGCCACCAGCAGAGAGAGGGTAGCGGGAGGGCCTTCCTACAATGAGCAGTTCTTC | CATSRERVAGGPSYNEQFF
NA | TRBJ2-7 | TRBD1 | TRBV30 | TGTGCCTGGAGTCGTGGGACAGGGGAGGAGCAGTACTTC | CAWSRGTGEEQYF
NA | TRBJ2-6 | TRBD1 | TRBV18 | TGTGCCAGCTCTCCACCGGGACAGTTTCTGTCTGGGGCCAACGTCCTGACTTTC | CASSPPGQFLSGANVLTF
NA | TRBJ2-5 | TRBD1 | TRBV10-3 | TGTGCCATCAGTGGAGGGACAGGGGACATTGAACCAAAAGAGACCCAGTACTTC | CAISGGTGDIEPKETQYF
NA | TRBJ1-1 | NA | TRBV29-1 | TGCAGCGTTGTGCGTGGTGAAGCTTTCTTT | CSVVRGEAFF
NA | TRBJ2-7 | NA | TRBV19 | TGTGCCAGTAGTATTGGGCAGGGGTATTCTGCCGAGCAGTACTTC | CASSIGQGYSAEQYF
few | TRBJ1-4 | TRBD1 | TRBV4-3 | TGCGCCAGCAGCCCGGGCAGGGGGACTGAAAAACTGTTTTTT | CASSPGRGTEKLFF
few | TRBJ2-7 | NA | TRBV28 | TGTGCCAGCAGGGACAGACCTCACGCCAGCTCCTACGAGCAGTACTTC | CASRDRPHASSYEQYF
NA | TRBJ1-2 | NA | TRBV5-1 | TGCGCCAGCAGCCCGGACAGCTCAATTAACTATGGCTACACCTTC | CASSPDSSINYGYTF
NA | TRBJ1-5 | TRBD1 | TRBV18 | TGTGCCAGCTCACCGACAGGGGGCAATAGCAATCAGCCCCAGCATTTT | CASSPTGGNSNQPQHF
NA | TRBJ2-7 | TRBD1 | TRBV7-2 | TGTGCCAGCAGCCTAGAGACAGGGTTATTCCACGAGCAGTACTTC | CASSLETGLFHEQYF
NA | TRBJ2-1 | TRBD2 | TRBV7-6 | TGTGCCAGCAGCACCGGGACTAGTGGTGGGGATGAGCAGTTCTTC | CASSTGTSGGDEQFF
NA | TRBJ1-2 | TRBD1 | TRBV19 | TGTGCCAGTAGGTTCACAGGGGGCCAATTCTATGGCTACACCTTC | CASRFTGGQFYGYTF
NA | TRBJ2-6 | NA | TRBV30 | TGTGCCTGGACTATCTCTGGGGCCAACGTCCTGACTTTC | CAWTISGANVLTF
few | TRBJ1-1 | TRBD1 | TRBV11-3 | TGTGCCAGCAGCACCCGGGACTCAGGGGGGAACACTGAAGCTTTCTTT | CASSTRDSGGNTEAFF
NA | TRBJ1-2 | NA | TRBV4-1 | TGCGCCAGCAGCCAAGGACCAGGGGTTAGGGGCTACACCTTC | CASSQGPGVRGYTF
NA | TRBJ2-1 | TRBD2 | TRBV27 | TGTGCCAGCAGTTTACAAGGGACTAGCGGAAACAATGAGCAGTTCTTC | CASSLQGTSGNNEQFF
NA | TRBJ2-5 | TRBD2 | TRBV4-1 | TGCGCCAGCAGCCAACCCTTGACTAGCTGGGAGACCCAGTACTTC | CASSQPLTSWETQYF
NA | TRBJ2-7 | TRBD1 | TRBV28 | TGTGCCAGCAGTCGCACGGGACAGGGGGCCGACGAGCAGTACTTC | CASSRTGQGADEQYF
NA | TRBJ1-5 | NA | TRBV21-1 | NA | CASSKGGVGQGSNQPQHF
once | TRBJ2-7 | TRBD2 | TRBV5-6 | TGTGCCAGCAGCTTGTGGGGACTAGTTGCCTACGAGCAGTACTTC | CASSLWGLVAYEQYF
NA | TRBJ1-4 | TRBD1 | TRBV4-1 | TGCGCCAGCAGCCAAGTAGGAACAGGGGGAACTAATGAAAAACTGTTTTTT | CASSQVGTGGTNEKLFF
few | TRBJ2-6 | TRBD2 | TRBV7-2 | TGTGCCAGCAGCTCGGGGGGGGGAAATGGGGCCAACGTCCTGACTTTC | CASSSGGGNGANVLTF